This TCR beta chain stems from a study of breast tumors, draining lymph nodes, adjacent tissues. Findings and limits, study-wide: Tumor T cell lymph node origin was a supported hypothesis, not proven. Tumor TCR diversity was below lymph nodes but above nontumor tissue.

TCRdb re-called the multiplex PCR reads through MiXCR, storing one row per CDR3 protein. The sample has about 170,000 distinct CDR3 sequences, about 33% seen once; the top ten hold around 4%. Breast cancer patients provided tissue from their axillary draining lymph nodes. Germline V lookup: CDR1 SGHTA, CDR2 FQGNSA. The CDR3 runs 16 residues. J lost 4 bases, V lost 5 bases, and 9 bases had no gene match. Regarding this clonotype: Antigen specificity is unknown.

The chain is built from TRBV7-2 and TRBJ2-3; 10 bases align to TRBD2. Sample: axillary lymph node tissue. The TCR originated in a female donor with breast cancer. Some clones in this sample may be carry-over from other donors' samples. The CDR3, as DNA: TGTGCCAGCAGCCGTCAGCGGGAGGGCCTCGCAGATACGCAGTATTTT. This codes for CASSRQREGLADTQYF.